The clone carrying this T cell receptor beta chain was observed once. Using immunoSEQ multiplex PCR, the repertoire was profiled, and TCRdb retains in-frame clones only, with some absent. The table shows roughly 36,000 clones, with 84% occurring only once. The entry originates in a study of blood T cell repertoires in COVID-19. Study-level background: PBMCs, B-cell-depleted T cells, or T cells provided the cDNA or gDNA that made up the material.

Trimming removed 5 bases from V and 7 bases from J; junction bases left unmatched: 9. This CDR3 is built from 14 residues. Germline CDR1 reads SEHNR; CDR2 reads FQNEAQ (reference sequence). The chain couples TRBV7-9 to TRBJ2-7; 9 bases are a match to TRBD1. The source of this sequence is a human donor in a cohort sampled during active COVID-19. The sample was peripheral blood. CDR3 sequence reads: CASSPWDRVGEQYF. The CDR3 DNA reads as TGTGCCAGCAGCCCGTGGGACAGGGTGGGTGAGCAGTACTTC.